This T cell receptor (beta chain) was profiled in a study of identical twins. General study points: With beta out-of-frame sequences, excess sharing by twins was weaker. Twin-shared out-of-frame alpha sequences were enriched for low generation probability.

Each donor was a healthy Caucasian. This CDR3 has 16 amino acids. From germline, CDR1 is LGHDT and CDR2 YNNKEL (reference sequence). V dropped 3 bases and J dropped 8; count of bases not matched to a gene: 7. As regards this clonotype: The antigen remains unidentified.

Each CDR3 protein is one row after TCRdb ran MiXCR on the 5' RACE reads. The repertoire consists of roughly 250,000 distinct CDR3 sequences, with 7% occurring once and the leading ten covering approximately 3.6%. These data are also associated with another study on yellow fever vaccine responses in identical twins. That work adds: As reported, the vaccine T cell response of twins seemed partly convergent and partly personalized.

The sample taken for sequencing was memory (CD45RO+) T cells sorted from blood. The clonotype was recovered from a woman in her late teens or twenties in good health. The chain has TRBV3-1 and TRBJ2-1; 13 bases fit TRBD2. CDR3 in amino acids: CASSHWELAGGDEQFF. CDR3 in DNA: TGTGCCAGCAGCCATTGGGAACTAGCGGGGGGGGATGAGCAGTTCTTC.